The 27 T cell receptor beta chains presented below share a single source sample, sequenced in a study of cytomegalovirus exposure and HLA in healthy donors. PCR employed 60 Vbeta and 13 Jbeta primers. Libraries were prepared by immunoSEQ multiplex PCR; TCRdb keeps only in-frame clonotypes and omits some of them. The table includes 150,000 or so clones, about 77% detected once. Input material: PBMCs. These receptors came from a man between 18 and 35 years old in good health and CMV-seropositive.

This clone was counted a single time. CDR3 bases: TGTGCCAGCAGCACCCCGGCCGGGACTGGCTACAATGAGCAGTTCTTC. Residues: CASSTPAGTGYNEQFF. This sequence joins TRBV14 and TRBJ2-1; a possible D gene is TRBD2 (6 bases). Germline V CDR1 and CDR2: SGHDN, FVKESK. With 5 bases removed from V and 3 bases from J, the gap between germline ends came to 17 bases. The CDR3 totals 16 residues.

The chain uses TRBV29-1 and TRBJ1-1, with D possibly being TRBD1 (5 bases). Germline-derived CDR1 and CDR2 are SQVTM and ANQGSEA. The CDR3 has 12 residues. V was clipped by 7 bases and J by 5 bases, with 14 bases between them. The CDR3 DNA is TGCAGCGGGGGAAGGGGTAGAACTGAAGCTTTCTTT. Translated: CSGGRGRTEAFF.

The rearrangement links TRBV11-2 to TRBJ1-2; weak D call: TRBD1 (5 bases). CDR1 and CDR2 from the germline V gene are SGHAT and FQNNGV. CDR3 size: 15 residues. The V gene lost 1 base and the J gene lost 6 bases, with 15 bases spanning the gap. This CDR3 is CASSLVPGAVNGYTF. DNA of the CDR3: TGTGCCAGCAGCTTAGTTCCTGGGGCTGTGAATGGCTACACCTTC.

The CDR3 DNA follows: TGCGCCAGCAGCCAGTGGACTAGCGGGATAAGGAGCACAGATACGCAGTATTTT. The encoded protein is CASSQWTSGIRSTDTQYF. This chain uses TRBV4-1 with TRBJ2-3, with TRBD2 matching over 12 bases. This CDR3 comprises 18 residues. CDR1 is MGHRA, CDR2 YSYEKL, per germline. V gave up 3 bases and J gave up 0 bases; unmatched junction bases: 7.

The CDR3 nucleotides read TGTGCCAGCAGTTACTCGATTCCCCAGGGAAACAATGAGCAGTTCTTC. Translating gives CASSYSIPQGNNEQFF. The chain has TRBV6-6 and TRBJ2-1; possible D gene TRBD1, 5 bases. The CDR3 is made up of 16 amino acids. Per germline, CDR1 MNHNY and CDR2 SVGAGI (reference sequence). The V end was cut by 0 bases, the J end by 5 bases, with 14 bases between.

This clone has just a few counts. The chain recombines TRBV5-5 with TRBJ1-4, with 9 bases matching TRBD1. Per the germline V gene, CDR1 is SGHKS and CDR2 is YYEKEE (reference sequence). V was clipped by 4 bases and J by 8 bases; unmatched bases: 3. This CDR3 is 13 amino acids long. CDR3 amino acids: CASSGGQGEKLFF. Here the CDR3 DNA reads TGTGCCAGCAGCGGGGGACAGGGAGAAAAACTGTTTTTT.

The chain couples TRBV11-2 to TRBJ1-3, with D unresolved. V lost 0 bases and J 7 bases, leaving 13 bases between the germline ends. This CDR3 has 15 residues. Germline V gives CDR1 SGHAT, CDR2 FQNNGV. CDR3 nucleotide sequence: TGTGCCAGCAGCTTAGATGCGGCAGAGGTGAACACCATATATTTT. Amino acid sequence: CASSLDAAEVNTIYF.

The chain combines TRBV6-5 with TRBJ2-1; D perhaps matches TRBD1 (6 bases). The CDR3 length is 14 residues. Germline values: CDR1 MNHEY, CDR2 SVGAGI. V lost 2 bases and J 7 bases, leaving 12 bases between the germline ends. The CDR3 DNA sequence: TGTGCCAGCAGTTACGGGGGCTCGAAAAATGAGCAGTTCTTC. This encodes CASSYGGSKNEQFF.

The chain joins TRBV21-1 to TRBJ2-7; the table's D gene call, TRBD2, was not cross checked with the DNA. TRBV21-1 represents a pseudogene. CDR3 length: 15 residues. CDR3 in DNA: TGTGCCAGCAGCAAAGGTAGGGAGGGGTCCTACGAGCAGTACTTC. Protein: CASSKGREGSYEQYF.

This sequence joins TRBV9 and TRBJ2-3; D is ambiguous. Germline CDR1 reads SGDLS; CDR2 reads YYNGEE. The CDR3 contains 13 residues. V lost 0 bases and J 3 bases, leaving 5 bases between the germline ends. The CDR3 spells CASSVAHTDTQYF. The CDR3 region has the DNA TGTGCCAGCAGCGTAGCCCATACAGATACGCAGTATTTT.

The table lists this clone with a few counts. Here the CDR3 omits its conserved ending phenylalanine or tryptophan, so a read error is the likely source. V and J are TRBV11-2 and TRBJ1-6, with D hard to call. CDR3 size: 16 residues. Germline V gene sequence: CDR1 SGHAT, CDR2 FQNNGV. Deletions cut 1 base from V and 3 bases from J, with 10 bases between. DNA of the CDR3: TGTGCCAGCAGCTTAGCCGGAGTAAGCTATAATTCACCCCTCCACCTT. This codes for CASSLAGVSYNSPLHL.

This clone was observed a few times. This chain connects TRBV13 to TRBJ1-2; possible D gene TRBD1, 5 bases. Germline V gene sequence: CDR1 PRHDT, CDR2 FYEKMQ (reference sequence). The CDR3 covers 13 residues. V was shortened by 3 bases and J by 6 bases, with 11 bases between the two germline ends. In nucleotides, the CDR3 is TGTGCCAGCAGCTTGGGGGGTTACGATGGCTACACCTTC. Translating gives CASSLGGYDGYTF.

The chain recombines TRBV4-1 with TRBJ2-2; possible D gene TRBD2, 7 bases. CDR1 is MGHRA and CDR2 is YSYEKL in the germline V gene. V was shortened by 4 bases and J by 8 bases, with 29 bases between the two germline ends. The CDR3 runs 19 residues. CDR3 nucleotides: TGCGCCAGCAGCCGAGGATGGGCGGCTGGGGGGGCAGGTAGGGGGGAGCTGTTTTTT. Amino acid sequence: CASSRGWAAGGAGRGELFF.

CDR3 loop: CASSYLQGAGNTIYF. CDR3 nucleotides: TGTGCCAGCAGTTACCTCCAGGGGGCCGGAAACACCATATATTTT. V is TRBV6-5 and J is TRBJ1-3; TRBD1 agrees at 8 bases. With V trimmed by 2 bases and J by 4 bases, 4 bases remained unmatched. This CDR3 comprises 15 residues. The germline V gene encodes CDR1 MNHEY and CDR2 SVGAGI.

This clone was recorded only once. The chain has TRBV6-6 and TRBJ1-2; no reliable D call. Germline V CDR1 and CDR2: MNHNY, SVGAGI (reference sequence). Trimming left V 6 bases short and J 8 bases short, with 16 bases between. The CDR3 spans 13 residues. CDR3 DNA: TGTGCCAGCAGGATCGACGATGCGGGGGGCTACACCTTC. Amino acid sequence: CASRIDDAGGYTF.

The rearrangement joins TRBV9 to TRBJ2-2, with 7 bases aligning to TRBD2. The CDR3 is 20 residues long. Losses at the gene ends were 3 bases for V and 0 bases for J; bases not matched to a gene: 17. Germline V gene data show CDR1 as SGDLS and CDR2 as YYNGEE. The CDR3, as DNA: TGTGCCAGCAGCGGACCAACGAGTGGGGGGGTGTACGCGAACACCGGGGAGCTGTTTTTT. This encodes CASSGPTSGGVYANTGELFF. The variable domain in full, completed from reference TRBV9 and TRBJ2-2, reads DSGVTQTPKHLITATGQRVTLRCSPRSGDLSVYWYQQSLDQGLQFLIQYYNGEERAKGNILERFSAQQFPDLHSELNLSSLELGDSALYFCASSGPTSGGVYANTGELFFGEGSRLTVL.

The V gene is TRBV7-3, the J gene TRBJ2-7, with a possible D match to TRBD2 (6 bases). There are 15 residues in the CDR3. Germline V gives CDR1 SGHTA, CDR2 FQGTGA. Trimming removed 1 base at V and 2 bases at J, with 12 bases between. CDR3 amino acids: CASSLMGGPTYEQYF. CDR3 in DNA: TGTGCCAGCAGCTTAATGGGGGGACCCACCTACGAGCAGTACTTC.

V and J are TRBV28 and TRBJ2-7, with 9 positions matching TRBD1. The junction had 10 bases not matched to a gene; V was cut back by 5 bases and J by 5 bases. The germline V gene has CDR1 MDHEN and CDR2 SYDVKM. The CDR3 loop spans 15 amino acids. CDR3 amino acids: CASSPHTGGRNEQYF. CDR3 bases: TGTGCCAGCAGTCCTCACACAGGGGGCAGGAACGAGCAGTACTTC.

The chain has TRBV19 and TRBJ1-1; 7 bases are shared with TRBD1. The germline CDR1 and CDR2 sequences are LNHDA and SQIVND (reference sequence). V shed 5 bases and J 2 bases; nucleotides not matched to a gene: 8. The CDR3 runs 15 residues. The CDR3 region is CASSHPGQINTEAFF. The CDR3 DNA reads TGTGCCAGTAGTCATCCGGGACAGATAAACACTGAAGCTTTCTTT.

CDR3 bases: TGTGCCAGCAGCCAAACAGGGAGCGCATTCTACGAGCAGTACTTC. Encoded protein: CASSQTGSAFYEQYF. V usage is TRBV11-2 and J usage is TRBJ2-7; tentatively, D is TRBD1 (6 bases). The germline gives CDR1 SGHAT, CDR2 FQNNGV. CDR3 size: 15 residues. Trimming cost V 5 bases and J 3 bases, with 17 bases left between them.

The rearrangement links TRBV6-1 to TRBJ2-5; TRBD2 agrees at 8 bases. J gave up 5 bases and V 2 bases, and 7 bases lay outside the gene matches. CDR3 length: 15 residues. The germline V gene has CDR1 MNHNS and CDR2 SASEGT. Here the CDR3 DNA reads TGTGCCAGCAGTGAAAACCGGGGGGGGCACGAGACCCAGTACTTC. Protein product: CASSENRGGHETQYF.

The V gene is TRBV2, the J gene TRBJ1-5; D possibly corresponds to TRBD1 (6 bases). CDR1 SNHLY and CDR2 FYNNEI come from the germline V gene. Trimming pared 3 bases from V and 5 bases from J, leaving 14 bases between. The CDR3 loop spans 15 amino acids. The CDR3 spells CASSDEGVLYQPQHF. For the CDR3, the DNA is TGTGCCAGCAGTGACGAGGGGGTCCTATATCAGCCCCAGCATTTT.

The V and J genes are TRBV29-1 and TRBJ1-2, with D hard to call. The V end was cut by 4 bases, the J end by 1 base, with 13 bases between. CDR3 length equals 14 residues. Germline V CDR1 and CDR2: SQVTM, ANQGSEA. Here the CDR3 reads CSVVFGGDNYGYTF. As DNA, the CDR3 is TGCAGCGTTGTGTTCGGCGGGGATAACTATGGCTACACCTTC.

The chain recombines TRBV19 with TRBJ2-7, with D maybe TRBD1 (5 bases). The V end was cut by 7 bases, the J end by 2 bases, with 21 bases between. The CDR3 has 16 residues. The germline CDR1 and CDR2 sequences are LNHDA and SQIVND (reference sequence). This CDR3 reads CASTRFPNRRAYEQYF. CDR3 nucleotides: TGTGCCAGTACTCGATTCCCTAACAGGCGCGCCTACGAGCAGTACTTC.

The chain combines TRBV29-1 with TRBJ2-5, with a tentative D call TRBD2 (6 bases). The last part of the DNA fits TRBJ2-7 better; the J call may be wrong. The CDR3 consists of 14 residues. Germline CDR1 reads SQVTM; CDR2 reads ANQGSEA. CDR3 sequence reads: CSVAETRGLSEQYF. The CDR3 nucleotides are TGCAGCGTTGCCGAGACTAGAGGCCTTAGCGAGCAGTACTTC.

This clone was detected only once. This chain connects TRBV10-2 to TRBJ2-5, with D possibly TRBD2 on 5 matching bases. The germline CDR1 and CDR2 sequences are WSHSY and SAAADI. The CDR3 is 14 residues long. Deletions cut 6 bases from V and 4 bases from J, with 15 bases between. The CDR3: CASSVSGKGETQYF. The DNA of the CDR3 is TGCGCCAGCAGCGTGTCGGGGAAGGGAGAGACCCAGTACTTC.

This clone has just one count. The chain uses TRBV7-9 and TRBJ2-7, with D possibly TRBD1 on 6 matching bases. Trimming removed 5 bases from V and 2 bases from J, with 16 bases in between. The V gene's germline CDR1 is SEHNR and CDR2 FQNEAQ (reference sequence). CDR3 size: 15 residues. The CDR3 nucleotides are TGTGCCAGCAGCGCCACCGGGACAAAGACCTACGAGCAGTACTTC. Its translation: CASSATGTKTYEQYF.